This T cell receptor (beta chain) derives from a study of CD8+CD57+ T cells in acquired aplastic anemia. Findings of the study overall: Roughly 30 CD8+ CDR3 sequences occurred in both the patients and the controls. Patients and healthy controls showed no significant CD8+ Simpson's diversity difference.

Profiling that covered TCR beta VDJ and CDR3 relied on genomic DNA as its template. TCRdb ran MiXCR on the reads and lists one entry per CDR3 protein. Of around 250,000 distinct CDR3 sequences in the sample, approximately 80% were seen once. In regard to this clonotype: The target antigen is unknown.

Patients who underwent sequencing had shown CD8+CD57+ cell expansion by flow cytometry. Each patient had severe acquired aplastic anemia. With 0 bases clipped from V and 1 base from J, the junction kept 5 bases outside the gene matches. This CDR3 contains 18 residues. CDR1 and CDR2 from the germline V gene are KGHDR and SFDVKD. The sequence derives from a human donor with aplastic anemia. Sequencing was carried out using sorted CD4+, CD8+, or CD8+CD57+ T cells (not recorded which) from PBMCs. The genes are TRBV24-1 and TRBJ2-3, with 11 bases lining up with TRBD1. The chain's CDR3 is CATSDLPGTGGRTDTQYF. The CDR3 DNA reads TGTGCCACCAGTGATTTGCCCGGGACAGGGGGGCGCACAGATACGCAGTATTTT.